This is a list of T cell receptor beta chains from one sample in a study of blood T cell repertoires in COVID-19. Profiled with immunoSEQ multiplex PCR; TCRdb holds only in-frame clones, not every one. The sample lists about 250,000 clones, about 82% occurring once. The source material was PBMCs or T cells enriched from blood (not recorded which). The receptors stem from a woman aged 45-60 years with acute COVID-19. Both conserved end residues are part of each CDR3. A D gene is named only where the DNA matches it firmly. Some rows mark clone size as missing; the rest say once, few, many or name a class of expanded clone.

TRBV18	TRBD1	TRBJ2-2	NA	CASSPDRVTGELFF	TGTGCCAGCTCACCTGACAGGGTCACCGGGGAGCTGTTTTTT
TRBV6-5	NA	TRBJ1-1	NA	CASSYPMDRNTEAFF	TGTGCCAGCAGTTACCCCATGGACAGGAACACTGAAGCTTTCTTT
TRBV7-9	NA	TRBJ1-1	NA	CASSWAGEAFF	TGTGCCAGCAGCTGGGCCGGTGAAGCTTTCTTT
TRBV12-5	NA	TRBJ1-1	once	CAGAGEEGTEAFF	TGTGCTGGGGCAGGAGAGGAGGGCACTGAAGCTTTCTTT
TRBV3-1/TRBV3-2	TRBD2	TRBJ2-1	NA	CASSQVGGVYNEQFF	TGTGCCAGCAGCCAGGTTGGGGGGGTTTACAATGAGCAGTTCTTC
TRBV3-1/TRBV3-2	NA	TRBJ1-2	NA	CASSQGQTPLSGYTF	TGTGCCAGCAGCCAAGGACAGACCCCCCTAAGTGGCTACACCTTC
TRBV30	NA	TRBJ2-6	NA	CAWSARGYGANVLTF	TGTGCCTGGAGTGCCCGGGGGTATGGGGCCAACGTCCTGACTTTC
TRBV5-4	NA	TRBJ1-2	few	CASSLAYRDGYTF	TGTGCCAGCAGCTTGGCTTACAGGGATGGCTACACCTTC
TRBV2	NA	TRBJ1-5	NA	CASTSLGGYQPQHF	TGTGCCAGCACCTCCCTGGGGGGGTATCAGCCCCAGCATTTT
TRBV19	TRBD2	TRBJ2-3	NA	CASRPRGVSTDTQYF	TGTGCCAGTAGACCCCGGGGGGTGAGCACAGATACGCAGTATTTT
TRBV6-4	TRBD1	TRBJ1-2	NA	CASSDSGQRAGYTF	TGTGCCAGCAGTGACTCGGGACAGCGCGCTGGCTACACCTTC
TRBV19	NA	TRBJ1-5	NA	CASSAGTLYSNQPQHF	TGTGCCAGTAGTGCCGGGACACTTTATAGCAATCAGCCCCAGCATTTT
TRBV15	TRBD1	TRBJ1-3	NA	CATSRGRGRGNTIYF	TGTGCCACCAGCAGAGGCAGGGGGCGAGGAAACACCATATATTTT
TRBV19	TRBD2	TRBJ2-1	NA	CASDSGAPYEQFF	TGTGCCAGTGATAGCGGGGCCCCCTATGAGCAGTTCTTC
TRBV2	TRBD2	TRBJ2-5	few	CASRMGLAGETQYF	TGTGCCAGCAGGATGGGACTAGCGGGAGAGACCCAGTACTTC
TRBV19	NA	TRBJ2-3	NA	CASSHVSDTQYF	TGTGCCAGTAGTCATGTGTCAGATACGCAGTATTTT
TRBV6-5	NA	TRBJ2-7	NA	CASRDSWGEQYF	TGTGCCAGCAGGGACAGCTGGGGGGAGCAGTACTTC
TRBV19	NA	TRBJ1-2	once	CASRPTDSNYGYTF	TGTGCCAGCCGCCCGACAGACTCAAACTATGGCTACACCTTC
TRBV6-1	TRBD1	TRBJ2-1	few	CASSEGPQGRLLYNEQFF	TGTGCCAGCAGTGAAGGCCCACAGGGGCGCCTCCTTTACAATGAGCAGTTCTTC
TRBV2	TRBD1	TRBJ1-2	NA	CASSRDRVQGGYTF	TGTGCCAGCAGTCGGGACAGGGTCCAGGGGGGCTACACCTTC
TRBV9	TRBD2	TRBJ2-1	NA	CASSVGTSGVHEQFF	TGTGCCAGCAGCGTAGGGACTAGCGGGGTCCATGAGCAGTTCTTC
TRBV10-3	TRBD1	TRBJ1-6	NA	CAIRGTGTENSPLHF	TGTGCCATCAGGGGGACCGGGACAGAAAATTCACCCCTCCACTTT
TRBV30	NA	TRBJ1-5	NA	CAWSYPNQPQHF	TGTGCCTGGAGCTACCCGAATCAGCCCCAGCATTTT